These 30 T cell receptor beta chains came from one sample sequenced in a study of blood T cells in healthy people across ages. With a J-beta primer mix and a sample-barcoded 5' primer, a second PCR ran roughly 6 to 11 cycles. TCRdb re-analysed the 5' RACE reads in MiXCR, keeping a single row per CDR3 protein. The sample yields about 1.4 million distinct CDR3 sequences, approximately 59% seen once. Sample: blood. The receptors originated from a man younger than 35 in good health.

This clonotype appeared many times. The gene calls are TRBV20-1 and TRBJ2-3; D not resolved. With 3 bases removed from V and 1 base from J, the gap between germline ends came to 5 bases. CDR1 DFQATT and CDR2 SNEGSKA come from the germline V gene (reference sequence). The CDR3 contains 12 residues. The CDR3 loop is CSASGGTDTQYF. The CDR3 DNA reads as TGCAGTGCTAGCGGCGGCACAGATACGCAGTATTTT.

The chain links TRBV7-8 to TRBJ2-5, with 9 bases lining up with TRBD1. The CDR3 runs to 15 residues. With 5 bases clipped from V and 11 bases from J, the junction kept 15 bases outside the gene matches. From germline, CDR1 is SGHVS and CDR2 FQNEAQ. CDR3 nucleotide sequence: TGTGCCAGCAGCATCGATCCGGGACAGGGATATGAGCAGTACTTC. This gives the protein CASSIDPGQGYEQYF.

The V and J genes are TRBV7-2 and TRBJ2-1; 9 bases map to TRBD2. CDR1 is SGHTA, CDR2 FQGNSA, per germline. CDR3 size: 14 residues. V was clipped by 5 bases and J by 8 bases; unmatched bases: 7. As DNA, the CDR3 is TGTGCCAGCAGCGAGCTAGCGGGATTCGATGAGCAGTTCTTC. As protein: CASSELAGFDEQFF.

The rearrangement links TRBV5-1 to TRBJ2-7; the D is unclear. V gave up 2 bases and J gave up 2 bases, with 11 bases separating them. The CDR3 length is 14 residues. Per germline, CDR1 SGHRS and CDR2 YFSETQ. The CDR3 bases are TGCGCCAGCAGCTTACCAGAAGTACCCTACGAGCAGTACTTC. The encoded protein is CASSLPEVPYEQYF.

This clonotype came up a few times. This sequence joins TRBV28 and TRBJ1-6; the D gene is possibly TRBD1 (6 bases). The V gene lost 8 bases and the J gene lost 0 bases, with 11 bases spanning the gap. Germline V gene sequence: CDR1 MDHEN, CDR2 SYDVKM. CDR3 length: 15 amino acids. The CDR3 DNA reads TGTGCCAGCTTCGACAGGAGCTCCTATAATTCACCCCTCCACTTT. This sequence encodes CASFDRSSYNSPLHF. Filled out from reference TRBV28 and TRBJ1-6, the complete variable domain reads DVKVTQSSRYLVKRTGEKVFLECVQDMDHENMFWYRQDPGLGLRLIYFSYDVKMKEKGDIPEGYSVSREKKERFSLILESASTNQTSMYLCASFDRSSYNSPLHFGNGTRLTVT.

This clonotype was counted between two and nine times. A read error may account for a junction end that differs from germline. The rearrangement links TRBV10-3 to TRBJ2-2; 8 bases align to TRBD1. This CDR3 contains 14 residues. Per the germline V gene, CDR1 is ENHRY and CDR2 is SYGVKD. CDR3 loop: CAISERTGSGELFF. DNA for the CDR3: TGTGCCATCAGTGAGCGGACAGGGTCCGGGGAGTTGTTTTTT.

This chain uses TRBV5-1 with TRBJ1-1; TRBD1 matches at 8 bases. This CDR3 comprises 16 residues. With V trimmed by 0 bases and J by 7 bases, 11 bases remained unmatched. Germline loops: CDR1 SGHRS, CDR2 YFSETQ. The CDR3 region is CASSLAGFVQGVEAFF. The DNA of the CDR3 is TGCGCCAGCAGCTTGGCCGGGTTCGTACAGGGGGTTGAAGCTTTCTTT. Full variable domain (outside the CDR3, taken from reference TRBV5-1 and TRBJ1-1): KAGVTQTPRYLIKTRGQQVTLSCSPISGHRSVSWYQQTPGQGLQFLFEYFSETQRNKGNFPGRFSGRQFSNSRSEMNVSTLELGDSALYLCASSLAGFVQGVEAFFGQGTRLTVV.

The chain carries TRBV7-6 and TRBJ2-3; D possibly corresponds to TRBD2 (6 bases). The length of the CDR3 is 17 residues. CDR1 SGHVS and CDR2 FNYEAQ come from the germline V gene. V was shortened by 1 base and J by 0 bases, with 14 bases between the two germline ends. The CDR3, as DNA: TGTGCCAGCAGCTTAGAAGTGATGGGACTTAGCACAGATACGCAGTATTTT. Amino acids: CASSLEVMGLSTDTQYF.

This chain joins TRBV20-1 and TRBJ2-3; no reliable D call. The V gene lost 3 bases and the J gene lost 2 bases, with 9 bases spanning the gap. CDR1 is DFQATT, CDR2 SNEGSKA, per germline (reference sequence). The CDR3 is made up of 13 amino acids. The DNA of the CDR3 is TGCAGTGCTAGTAGAGAAGTCACAGATACGCAGTATTTT. Its translation: CSASREVTDTQYF.

The genes are TRBV5-1 and TRBJ1-1; D unclear. The germline V gene encodes CDR1 SGHRS and CDR2 YFSETQ. The V gene lost 4 bases and the J gene lost 2 bases, with 6 bases spanning the gap. This CDR3 region has 12 residues. CDR3 bases: TGCGCCAGCAGCACCCACAACACTGAAGCTTTCTTT. It yields the protein CASSTHNTEAFF.

Concerning this clonotype itself: This is likely a read error, given that the CDR3 carries no conserved phenylalanine or tryptophan at its end. It is unclear where the CDR3 begins or ends on the DNA, so no DNA is shown, and the CDR3 is as TCRdb lists it. V usage is TRBV7-2 and J usage is TRBJ2-1; the DNA was not compared with TRBD2, the D call given in the table. The CDR3 spans 11 residues, counting both ends. Per germline, CDR1 SGHTA and CDR2 FQGNSA. The CDR3 region is CASSYPSGSLI.

A few counts support this clonotype. V is TRBV5-1 and J is TRBJ2-1; the match to TRBD1 covers 8 bases. V was clipped by 5 bases and J by 8 bases; unmatched bases: 3. This CDR3 has 12 amino acids. The germline V gene has CDR1 SGHRS and CDR2 YFSETQ. CDR3: CASRDRVYEQFF. The CDR3 coding sequence is TGCGCCAGCAGGGACAGGGTCTATGAGCAGTTCTTC. Filled out from reference TRBV5-1 and TRBJ2-1, the complete variable domain reads KAGVTQTPRYLIKTRGQQVTLSCSPISGHRSVSWYQQTPGQGLQFLFEYFSETQRNKGNFPGRFSGRQFSNSRSEMNVSTLELGDSALYLCASRDRVYEQFFGPGTRLTVL.

The CDR3 loop reads CSAREAAIKNIQYF. Here the CDR3 DNA reads TGCAGTGCTCGGGAAGCGGCGATAAAAAACATTCAGTACTTC. This chain links TRBV20-1 with TRBJ2-4; a weak D match, TRBD2 (5 bases). Germline assignment: CDR1 DFQATT and CDR2 SNEGSKA (reference sequence). The V end lost 5 bases, the J end lost 4 bases, and 15 bases lay between the germline ends. The CDR3 covers 14 residues.

This clonotype was detected a few times. The rearrangement links TRBV18 to TRBJ2-6; 7 nucleotides line up with TRBD2. The germline V gene encodes CDR1 KGHSH and CDR2 LQKENI. CDR3 size: 20 residues. Trimming removed 2 bases from V and 8 bases from J; junction bases left unmatched: 21. In DNA form, the CDR3 reads TGTGCCAGCTCACCAGGGAGGGGTCGTACCTTTTTGGGCCCCTCCAACGTCCTGACTTTC. Translation: CASSPGRGRTFLGPSNVLTF.

The gene calls are TRBV5-1 and TRBJ2-3; 8 nucleotides agree with TRBD2. The CDR3 totals 10 residues. V trimming: 8 bases; J trimming: 11 bases; junction bases outside the gene matches: 4. From germline, CDR1 is SGHRS and CDR2 YFSETQ. CDR3 in DNA: TGCGCCAGTTCCGGGACTAGGCAGTATTTT. It is translated as CASSGTRQYF.

The J gene is TRBJ2-7, the V gene TRBV5-1; weak D call: TRBD2 (5 bases). Germline lookup yields CDR1 SGHRS and CDR2 YFSETQ. The V gene lost 4 bases and the J gene lost 4 bases, with 18 bases spanning the gap. This CDR3 has 15 residues. Written as DNA, the CDR3 is TGCGCCAGCAGCCCTCGGGGAACTACAAGTTACGAGCAGTACTTC. Amino acids: CASSPRGTTSYEQYF.

V is TRBV20-1 and J is TRBJ1-1; unclear D gene. V gave up 2 bases and J gave up 7 bases, with 14 bases separating them. The germline CDR1 and CDR2 sequences are DFQATT and SNEGSKA (reference sequence). The CDR3 spans 13 residues. The chain's CDR3 is CSARSLWMGEAFF. DNA for the CDR3: TGCAGTGCTAGATCCTTGTGGATGGGTGAAGCTTTCTTT.

The chain recombines TRBV18 with TRBJ1-2; 8 positions agree with TRBD1. CDR3 length equals 18 residues. J was trimmed by 0 bases and V by 0 bases; bases with no gene match: 9. The V gene's germline CDR1 is KGHSH and CDR2 LQKENI. The CDR3 sequence: CASSPPHGQGTANYGYTF. In DNA, the CDR3 is TGTGCCAGCTCACCACCTCATGGACAGGGAACCGCTAACTATGGCTACACCTTC.

This clonotype was seen only a few times. The chain carries TRBV12-3 or TRBV12-4 and TRBJ2-1; D is unresolved. Trimming stripped 6 bases from V and 3 bases from J, with 6 bases between. This CDR3 is built from 12 residues. The CDR3 DNA reads TGTGCCAGCAGCGGCTACTACAATGAGCAGTTCTTC. Encoded protein: CASSGYYNEQFF.

The rearrangement uses TRBV20-1 and TRBJ2-3; 10 nucleotides agree with TRBD2. From germline, CDR1 is DFQATT and CDR2 SNEGSKA (reference sequence). The CDR3 covers 19 residues. Trimming at V came to 4 bases and at J to 0 bases, leaving 16 bases not matched to a gene. The CDR3: CSATSPGLASYTSTDTQYF. DNA of the CDR3: TGCAGTGCTACAAGCCCGGGACTAGCGAGTTATACTAGCACAGATACGCAGTATTTT.

This clonotype has just one count. The rearrangement links TRBV5-1 to TRBJ2-5; 10 nucleotides match TRBD1. CDR1 SGHRS and CDR2 YFSETQ come from the germline V gene. The J segment lost 11 bases and the V segment lost 2 bases, leaving 18 bases of the junction unmatched. The CDR3 length is 17 residues. CDR3 DNA sequence: TGCGCCAGCAGCTTACACCGACCGGGACAGGGGAGGAATGAGCAGTACTTC. It codes for CASSLHRPGQGRNEQYF.

The V call is TRBV7-2, the J call TRBJ1-4; D not resolved. The length of the CDR3 is 16 residues. Trimming left V 3 bases short and J 0 bases short, with 11 bases between. Germline V gene data show CDR1 as SGHTA and CDR2 as FQGNSA. CDR3 region: CASSLGTLATNEKLFF. The CDR3 nucleotides are TGTGCCAGCAGCTTGGGAACACTCGCAACTAATGAAAAACTGTTTTTT.

This clonotype was counted once. This chain joins TRBV29-1 and TRBJ1-1; a weak D match, TRBD1 (5 bases). V was shortened by 4 bases and J by 5 bases, with 11 bases between the two germline ends. The germline gives CDR1 SQVTM, CDR2 ANQGSEA. The CDR3 covers 12 residues. In DNA, the CDR3 is TGCAGCGTTGCCTCAGGGTGGACTGAAGCTTTCTTT. It encodes CSVASGWTEAFF.

The chain uses TRBV3-1 and TRBJ2-5, with D perhaps TRBD1 (6 bases). Trimming left V 8 bases short and J 4 bases short, with 20 bases between. This CDR3 is 15 amino acids long. Germline lookup yields CDR1 LGHDT and CDR2 YNNKEL (reference sequence). The CDR3 bases are TGTGCCAGCGGTCTACCCGATCAAGGGGGAGAGACCCAGTACTTC. It is translated as CASGLPDQGGETQYF.

This chain joins TRBV2 and TRBJ2-7, with D possibly matching TRBD2 (5 bases). The length of the CDR3 is 13 residues. Germline CDR1 and CDR2: SNHLY and FYNNEI. The germline V and J ends were trimmed by 8 bases and 0 bases, with 11 bases remaining between them. CDR3 residues: CASHEGSSYEQYF. The CDR3 coding sequence is TGTGCCAGCCACGAGGGTAGCTCCTACGAGCAGTACTTC.

The V call is TRBV7-6, the J call TRBJ2-7; 8 bases are shared with TRBD1. The J call may be mistaken, given a closer DNA end match to TRBJ2-5. Germline CDR1 SGHVS, CDR2 FNYEAQ. The CDR3 runs to 15 residues. This chain's CDR3 is CASSKQTGVGETQYF. As DNA, the CDR3 is TGTGCCAGCAGCAAACAGACAGGGGTGGGGGAGACCCAGTACTTC.

The chain is built from TRBV5-1 and TRBJ1-2, with 10 bases identical to TRBD1. There are 15 residues in the CDR3. Germline assignment: CDR1 SGHRS and CDR2 YFSETQ. J lost 8 bases, V lost 4 bases, and 11 bases had no gene match. The CDR3 loop is CASSQSGQGNFGYTF. The CDR3 DNA follows: TGCGCCAGCAGCCAGTCGGGACAGGGGAATTTCGGCTACACCTTC.

The V call is TRBV27, the J call TRBJ2-4, with 10 bases lining up with TRBD1. The J call is uncertain, as TRBJ2-7 better fits the DNA end. This CDR3 is 16 amino acids long. From germline, CDR1 is MNHEY and CDR2 SMNVEV (reference sequence). CDR3 in DNA: TGTGCCAGCAGTTTAGGGACAGGGGAGGGTTACTACGAGCAGTACTTC. Protein product: CASSLGTGEGYYEQYF.

The rearrangement uses TRBV18 and TRBJ2-5; D is uncertain. The germline V gene encodes CDR1 KGHSH and CDR2 LQKENI. Trimming removed 0 bases at V and 5 bases at J, with 16 bases between. The CDR3 is 16 residues long. In nucleotides, the CDR3 is TGTGCCAGCTCACCACCGGCTGTGGCTGAGAAGGAGACCCAGTACTTC. The encoded protein is CASSPPAVAEKETQYF. Based on the CDR3 plus reference TRBV18 and TRBJ2-5, the full variable domain is NAGVMQNPRHLVRRRGQEARLRCSPMKGHSHVYWYRQLPEEGLKFMVYLQKENIIDESGMPKERFSAEFPKEGPSILRIQQVVRGDSAAYFCASSPPAVAEKETQYFGPGTRLLVL.

The sample holds a few counts of this clonotype. The chain joins TRBV28 to TRBJ2-4; D might be TRBD1 or TRBD2, each matching 5 bases. The CDR3 is 17 amino acids. V lost 3 bases and J lost 4, with 19 bases in between. The germline V gene has CDR1 MDHEN and CDR2 SYDVKM. The CDR3 DNA sequence: TGTGCCAGCAGTTTGGGGGTGGGACCGTACAAGAAAAACATTCAGTACTTC. Translating it yields CASSLGVGPYKKNIQYF.